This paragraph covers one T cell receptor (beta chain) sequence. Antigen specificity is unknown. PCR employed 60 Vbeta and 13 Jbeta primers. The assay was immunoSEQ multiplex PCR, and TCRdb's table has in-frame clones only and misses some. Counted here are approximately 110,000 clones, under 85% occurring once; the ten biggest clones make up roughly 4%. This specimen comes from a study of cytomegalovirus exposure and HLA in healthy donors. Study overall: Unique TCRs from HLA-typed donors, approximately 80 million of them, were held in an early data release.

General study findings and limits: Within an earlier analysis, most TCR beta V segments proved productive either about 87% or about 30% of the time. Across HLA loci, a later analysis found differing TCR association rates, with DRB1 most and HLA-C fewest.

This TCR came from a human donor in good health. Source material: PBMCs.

In DNA form, the CDR3 reads TGTGCCAGCAGTCTCAAAGGGGGAGACAGGTACACAGATACGCAGTATTTT. Amino acid sequence: CASSLKGGDRYTDTQYF. This chain joins TRBV7-2 and TRBJ2-3; D is possibly TRBD1 (6 bases). Germline-derived CDR1 and CDR2 are SGHTA and FQGNSA. This CDR3 spans 17 amino acids. The ends were cut back, 6 bases at V and 2 bases at J, with 21 bases in the middle.